The T cell receptor beta chain under discussion was sequenced for a study of regulatory T cells in long-lasting Graves disease. With 4 bases clipped from V and 6 bases from J, the junction kept 10 bases outside the gene matches. This CDR3 comprises 15 residues. Germline V gene lookup returns CDR1 SGHAT and CDR2 FQNNGV. General study findings and limits: Clonotypes that were public and shared totalled a few thousand in persistent patients versus approximately 970 in new patients.

This clonotype was detected ten times or more. Its target is not known. Building the TCR beta libraries relied on iRepertoire HTBI primers, and CDR3 regions underwent Arm-PCR. TCRdb called the multiplex PCR reads again in MiXCR, with one record for every CDR3 protein. Among roughly 430,000 distinct CDR3 sequences listed, around 20% were seen once. Time point meaning: persistent/refractory GD, antithyroid drugs over 5 years with positive TRAb. PBMC-derived RNA was used for the TCR library. The sample was peripheral blood mononuclear cells (PBMCs), taken when the disease was refractory, from a patient treated with antithyroid drugs. The sequence derives from a female donor with Graves disease. The chain is built from TRBV11-2 and TRBJ2-3; 7 bases match TRBD2. The CDR3 nucleotides read TGTGCCAGCAGCTCTCCACGACTAGCCGCGGATACGCAGTATTTT. Translated: CASSSPRLAADTQYF.